This record concerns one TCR beta chain sequence. Its target is unknown. The sample originates from a study of lymphopenia after photon versus proton radiotherapy. Points from the study as a whole: After the lymphocyte nadir, photon-treated repertoires showed oligoclonal expansion, especially of CD8+ Temra cells. Better survival with proton therapy was suggested as possible, not demonstrated. Relative stability marked proton patients; photon patients lost diversity and naive cells.

This CDR3 has 15 residues. Germline CDR1 is KGHSH and CDR2 is LQKENI. Trimming took 1 base from V and 7 from J, leaving 15 bases between them. Data came from immunoSEQ multiplex PCR; TCRdb stores just in-frame clones and leaves some out. The sample has over 50,000 clones, more than 75% seen once. Sequenced material: peripheral blood, taken from a patient treated with photon-based radiotherapy. This TCR was recovered from a man between 35 and 55 years old with gastric cancer. This chain uses TRBV18 with TRBJ2-3; D remains ambiguous. The chain's CDR3 is CASSPHQSGPYTQYF. As DNA, the CDR3 is TGTGCCAGCTCACCACATCAATCCGGTCCCTATACGCAGTATTTT.